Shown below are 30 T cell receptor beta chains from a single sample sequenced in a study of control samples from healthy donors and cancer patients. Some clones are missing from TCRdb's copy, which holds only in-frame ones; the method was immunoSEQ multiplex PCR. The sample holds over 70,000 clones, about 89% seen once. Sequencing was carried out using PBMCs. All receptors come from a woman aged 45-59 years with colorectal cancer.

In nucleotides, the CDR3 is TGCGCCAGCCGCGATACACTAGCGGGGCAAGAGACCCAGTACTTC. Protein product: CASRDTLAGQETQYF. The chain couples TRBV5-1 to TRBJ2-5; TRBD2 matches at 10 bases. The V segment lost 7 bases and the J segment 2 bases; nucleotides outside the gene matches: 8. The CDR3 totals 15 residues. CDR1 is SGHRS, CDR2 YFSETQ, per germline. The variable domain in full, completed from reference TRBV5-1 and TRBJ2-5, reads KAGVTQTPRYLIKTRGQQVTLSCSPISGHRSVSWYQQTPGQGLQFLFEYFSETQRNKGNFPGRFSGRQFSNSRSEMNVSTLELGDSALYLCASRDTLAGQETQYFGPGTRLLVL.

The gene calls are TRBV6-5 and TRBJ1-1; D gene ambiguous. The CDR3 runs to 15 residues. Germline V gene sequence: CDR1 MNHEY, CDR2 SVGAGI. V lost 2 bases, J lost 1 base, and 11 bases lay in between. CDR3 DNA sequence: TGTGCCAGCAGTTACGGGTTGGGTGGGAACACTGAAGCTTTCTTT. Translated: CASSYGLGGNTEAFF.

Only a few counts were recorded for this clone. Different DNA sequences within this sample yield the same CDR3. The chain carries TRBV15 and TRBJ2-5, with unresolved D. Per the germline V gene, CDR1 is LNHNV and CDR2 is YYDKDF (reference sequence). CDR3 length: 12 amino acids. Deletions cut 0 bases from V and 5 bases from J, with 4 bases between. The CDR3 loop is CATSRDSETQYF. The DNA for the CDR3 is TGTGCCACCAGCAGAGATAGTGAGACCCAGTACTTC.

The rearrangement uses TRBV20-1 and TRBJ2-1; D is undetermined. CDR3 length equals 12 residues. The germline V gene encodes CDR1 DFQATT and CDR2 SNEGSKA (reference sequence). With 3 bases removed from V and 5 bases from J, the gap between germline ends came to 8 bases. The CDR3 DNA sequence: TGCAGTGCTAGTCTGGGAAACAATGAGCAGTTCTTC. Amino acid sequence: CSASLGNNEQFF.

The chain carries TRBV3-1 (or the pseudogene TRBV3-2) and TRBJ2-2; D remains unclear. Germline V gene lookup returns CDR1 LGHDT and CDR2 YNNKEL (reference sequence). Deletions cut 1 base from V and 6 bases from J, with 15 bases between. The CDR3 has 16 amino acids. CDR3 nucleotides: TGTGCCAGCAGCCAAGTAATCCCAAGGCAACCCGGGGAGCTGTTTTTT. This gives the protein CASSQVIPRQPGELFF.

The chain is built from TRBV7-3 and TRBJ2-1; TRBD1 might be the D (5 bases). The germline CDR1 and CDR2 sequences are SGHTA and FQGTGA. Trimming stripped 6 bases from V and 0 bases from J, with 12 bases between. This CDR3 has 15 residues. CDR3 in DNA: TGTGCCAGCAGTTTCGACAGAGCCTCCTACAATGAGCAGTTCTTC. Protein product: CASSFDRASYNEQFF.

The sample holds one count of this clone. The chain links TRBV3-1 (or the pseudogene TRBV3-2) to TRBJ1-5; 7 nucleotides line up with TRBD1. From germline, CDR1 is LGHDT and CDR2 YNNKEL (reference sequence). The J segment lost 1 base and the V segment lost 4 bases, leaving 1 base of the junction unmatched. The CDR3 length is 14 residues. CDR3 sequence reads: CASSRTGSNQPQHF. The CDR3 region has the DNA TGTGCCAGCAGCCGGACAGGAAGCAATCAGCCCCAGCATTTT.

CDR3 sequence: CASSQDLNTEAFF. CDR3 DNA sequence: TGTGCCAGCAGTCAGGACCTGAACACTGAAGCTTTCTTT. The rearrangement links TRBV2 to TRBJ1-1; D gene ambiguous. The V and J ends lost 5 bases and 0 bases respectively, with 7 bases between them. Per the germline V gene, CDR1 is SNHLY and CDR2 is FYNNEI. The CDR3 consists of 13 residues.

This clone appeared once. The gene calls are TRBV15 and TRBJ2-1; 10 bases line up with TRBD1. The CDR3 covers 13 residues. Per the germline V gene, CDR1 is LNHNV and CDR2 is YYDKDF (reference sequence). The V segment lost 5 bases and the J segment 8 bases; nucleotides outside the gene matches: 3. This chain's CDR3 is CATSRQGAYEQFF. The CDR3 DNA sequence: TGTGCCACCAGCCGACAGGGGGCTTATGAGCAGTTCTTC.

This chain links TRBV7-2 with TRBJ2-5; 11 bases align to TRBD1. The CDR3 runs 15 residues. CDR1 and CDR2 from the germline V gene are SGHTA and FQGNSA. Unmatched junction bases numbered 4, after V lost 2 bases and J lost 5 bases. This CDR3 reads CASSLRDRGSETQYF. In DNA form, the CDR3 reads TGTGCCAGCAGCTTACGGGACAGGGGGTCGGAGACCCAGTACTTC. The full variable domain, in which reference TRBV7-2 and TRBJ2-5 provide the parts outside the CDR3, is GAGVSQSPSNKVTEKGKDVELRCDPISGHTALYWYRQSLGQGLEFLIYFQGNSAPDKSGLPSDRFSAERTGGSVSTLTIQRTQQEDSAVYLCASSLRDRGSETQYFGPGTRLLVL.

CDR3 residues: CASRQQLNTEAFF. The CDR3 nucleotides read TGTGCCAGCAGACAACAGCTGAACACTGAAGCTTTCTTT. The rearrangement joins TRBV6-5 to TRBJ1-1; D uncertain. From germline, CDR1 is MNHEY and CDR2 SVGAGI. Trimming took 6 bases from V and 0 from J, leaving 8 bases between them. This CDR3 has 13 residues.

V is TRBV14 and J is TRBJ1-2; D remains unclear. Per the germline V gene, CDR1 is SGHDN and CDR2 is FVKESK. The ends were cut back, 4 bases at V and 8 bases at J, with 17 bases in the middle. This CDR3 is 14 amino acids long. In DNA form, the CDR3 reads TGTGCCAGCAGCCCCATACCCGGCGAGAAGGGCTACACCTTC. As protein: CASSPIPGEKGYTF.

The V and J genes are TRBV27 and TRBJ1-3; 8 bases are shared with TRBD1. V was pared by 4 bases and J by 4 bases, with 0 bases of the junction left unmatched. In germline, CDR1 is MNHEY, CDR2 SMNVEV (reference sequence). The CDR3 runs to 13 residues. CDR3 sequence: CASSSGGGNTIYF. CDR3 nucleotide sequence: TGTGCCAGCAGTTCAGGGGGCGGAAACACCATATATTTT.

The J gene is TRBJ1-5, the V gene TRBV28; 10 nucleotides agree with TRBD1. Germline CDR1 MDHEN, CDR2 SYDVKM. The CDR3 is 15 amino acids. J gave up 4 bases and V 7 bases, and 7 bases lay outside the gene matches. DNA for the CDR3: TGTGCCAGCATCGACCGGGACAGGGGTAATCAGCCCCAGCATTTT. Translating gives CASIDRDRGNQPQHF.

CDR3 nucleotides: TGCGCCAGCAGCCTCCGGGACAGGGGGCAAACCTACGAGCAGTACGTC. This gives the protein CASSLRDRGQTYEQYV. V gene TRBV4-3 combines with J gene TRBJ2-7; 12 positions agree with TRBD1. The CDR3 loop spans 16 amino acids. The V gene end was trimmed by 4 bases and the J gene end by 2 bases; junction bases not matched to a gene: 6. The germline V gene has CDR1 LGHNA and CDR2 YSLEER.

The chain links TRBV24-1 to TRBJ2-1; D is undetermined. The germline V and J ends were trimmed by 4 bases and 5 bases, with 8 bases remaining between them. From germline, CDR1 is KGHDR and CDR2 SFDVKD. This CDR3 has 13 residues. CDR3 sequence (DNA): TGTGCCACCAGTGAAAAACCCAACAATGAGCAGTTCTTC. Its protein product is CATSEKPNNEQFF.

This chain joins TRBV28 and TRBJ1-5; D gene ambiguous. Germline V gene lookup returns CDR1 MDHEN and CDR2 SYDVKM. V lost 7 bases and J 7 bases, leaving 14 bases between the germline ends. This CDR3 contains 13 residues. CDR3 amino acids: CASTHEVFQPQHF. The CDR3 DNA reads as TGTGCCAGCACCCATGAGGTATTCCAGCCCCAGCATTTT.

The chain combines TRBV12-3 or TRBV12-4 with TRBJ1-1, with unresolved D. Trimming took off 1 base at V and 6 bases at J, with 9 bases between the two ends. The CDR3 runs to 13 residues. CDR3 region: CASSLGAQAEAFF. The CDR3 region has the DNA TGTGCCAGCAGTTTAGGGGCGCAGGCTGAAGCTTTCTTT.

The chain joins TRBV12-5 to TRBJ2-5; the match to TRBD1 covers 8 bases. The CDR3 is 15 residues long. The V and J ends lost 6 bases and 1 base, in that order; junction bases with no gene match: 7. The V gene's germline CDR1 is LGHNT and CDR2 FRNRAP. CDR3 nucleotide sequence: TGTGCTAGTGGCTCCGGACAGGGTATCCAAGAGACCCAGTACTTC. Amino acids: CASGSGQGIQETQYF.

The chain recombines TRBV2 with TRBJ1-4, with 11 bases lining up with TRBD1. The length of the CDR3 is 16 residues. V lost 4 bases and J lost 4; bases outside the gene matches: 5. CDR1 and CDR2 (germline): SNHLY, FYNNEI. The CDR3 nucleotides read TGTGCCAGCAGTGCAGGACAGGGGGCCTTTAATGAAAAACTGTTTTTT. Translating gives CASSAGQGAFNEKLFF.

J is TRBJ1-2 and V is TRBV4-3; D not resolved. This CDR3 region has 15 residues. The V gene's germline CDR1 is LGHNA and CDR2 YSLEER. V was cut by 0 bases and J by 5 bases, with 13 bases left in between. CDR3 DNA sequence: TGCGCCAGCAGCCAAGATTGGACGGATTATTATGGCTACACCTTC. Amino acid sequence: CASSQDWTDYYGYTF.

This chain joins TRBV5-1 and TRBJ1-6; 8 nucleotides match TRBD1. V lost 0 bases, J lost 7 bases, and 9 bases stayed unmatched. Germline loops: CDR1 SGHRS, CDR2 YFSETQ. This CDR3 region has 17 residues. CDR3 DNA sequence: TGCGCCAGCAGCTTGGGGACAGGGCCTGGTGGGAATTCACCCCTCCACTTT. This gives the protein CASSLGTGPGGNSPLHF.

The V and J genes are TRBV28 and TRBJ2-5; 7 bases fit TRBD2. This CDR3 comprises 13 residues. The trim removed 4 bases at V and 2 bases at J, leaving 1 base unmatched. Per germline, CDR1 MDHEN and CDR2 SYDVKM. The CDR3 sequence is CASSWGGQETQYF. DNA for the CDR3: TGTGCCAGCAGTTGGGGGGGGCAAGAGACCCAGTACTTC.

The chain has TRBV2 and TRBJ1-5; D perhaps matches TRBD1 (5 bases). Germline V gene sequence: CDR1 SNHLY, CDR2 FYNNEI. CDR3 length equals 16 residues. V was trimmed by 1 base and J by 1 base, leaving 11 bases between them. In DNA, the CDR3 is TGTGCCAGCAGTGAAGAAGCAGGGTTAAGCAATCAGCCCCAGCATTTT. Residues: CASSEEAGLSNQPQHF.

This chain's CDR3 is CASSSGAAYGYTF. CDR3 DNA: TGTGCCAGCAGTTCAGGGGCGGCATATGGCTACACCTTC. The genes are TRBV5-8 and TRBJ1-2; D may be TRBD1 (6 bases). V was shortened by 5 bases and J by 5 bases, with 13 bases between the two germline ends. Germline loops: CDR1 SGHTS, CDR2 YDEGEE. This CDR3 has 13 amino acids.

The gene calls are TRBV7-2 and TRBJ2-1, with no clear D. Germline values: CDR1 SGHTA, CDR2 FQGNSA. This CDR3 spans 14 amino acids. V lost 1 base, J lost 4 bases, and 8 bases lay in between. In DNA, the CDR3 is TGTGCCAGCAGCTTAGATCCACCGTACAATGAGCAGTTCTTC. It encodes CASSLDPPYNEQFF.

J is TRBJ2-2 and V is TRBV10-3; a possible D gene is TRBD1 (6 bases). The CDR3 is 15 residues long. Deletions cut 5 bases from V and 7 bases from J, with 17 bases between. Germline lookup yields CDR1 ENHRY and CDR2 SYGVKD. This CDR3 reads CAISPRQDEGGELFF. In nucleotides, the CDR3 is TGTGCCATCAGTCCCAGACAGGACGAAGGCGGGGAGCTGTTTTTT.

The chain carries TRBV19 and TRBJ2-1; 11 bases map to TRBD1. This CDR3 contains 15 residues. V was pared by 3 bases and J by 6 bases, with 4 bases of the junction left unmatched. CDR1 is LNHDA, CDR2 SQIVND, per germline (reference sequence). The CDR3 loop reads CASSIFGTGGNEQFF. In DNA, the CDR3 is TGTGCCAGTAGTATTTTCGGGACAGGGGGCAATGAGCAGTTCTTC.

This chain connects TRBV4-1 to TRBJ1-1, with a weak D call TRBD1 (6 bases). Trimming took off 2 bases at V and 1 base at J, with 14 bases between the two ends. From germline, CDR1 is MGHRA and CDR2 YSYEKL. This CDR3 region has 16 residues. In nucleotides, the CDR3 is TGCGCCAGCAGCCAAACGCGGGGACACCAGAACACTGAAGCTTTCTTT. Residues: CASSQTRGHQNTEAFF.

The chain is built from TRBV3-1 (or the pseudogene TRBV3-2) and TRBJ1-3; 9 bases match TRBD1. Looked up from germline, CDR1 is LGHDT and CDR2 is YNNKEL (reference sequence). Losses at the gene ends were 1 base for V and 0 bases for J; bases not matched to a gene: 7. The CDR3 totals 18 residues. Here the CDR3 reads CASSQVGQGLGSGNTIYF. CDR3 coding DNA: TGTGCCAGCAGCCAAGTGGGACAGGGCCTTGGCTCTGGAAACACCATATATTTT.